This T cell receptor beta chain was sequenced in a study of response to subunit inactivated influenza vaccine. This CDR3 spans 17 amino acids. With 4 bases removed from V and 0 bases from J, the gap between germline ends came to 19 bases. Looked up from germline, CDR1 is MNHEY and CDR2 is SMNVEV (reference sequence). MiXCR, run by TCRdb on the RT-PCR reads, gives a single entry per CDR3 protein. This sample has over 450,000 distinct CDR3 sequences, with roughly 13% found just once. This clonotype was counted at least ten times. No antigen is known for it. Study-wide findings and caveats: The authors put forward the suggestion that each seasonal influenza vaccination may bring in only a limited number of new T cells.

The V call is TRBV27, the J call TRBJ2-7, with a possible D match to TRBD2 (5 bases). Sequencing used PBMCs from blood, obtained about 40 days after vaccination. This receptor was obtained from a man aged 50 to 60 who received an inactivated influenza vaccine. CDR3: CASSSLGSPGSSYEQYF. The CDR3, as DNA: TGTGCCAGCAGTTCATTAGGGTCCCCGGGGAGCTCCTACGAGCAGTACTTC.